This T cell receptor beta chain was profiled in a study of T cell responses to AZD1222 COVID-19 vaccine. Study-level points and caveats: There were mostly white British donors and more females than males, and clonal diversity was possibly underestimated. Samples come after the peak T cell response, not at day 14.

Some clones are missing from TCRdb's copy, which holds only in-frame ones; the method was immunoSEQ multiplex PCR. Here the sample spans some 97,000 clones, more than 75% being singletons. V shed 4 bases, J shed 8 bases, and the junction held 10 bases outside the gene matches. CDR3 length: 15 residues. Germline CDR1 is SEHNR and CDR2 is FQNEAQ (reference sequence). This clone was counted a single time. Antigen unknown. The TCR was taken from an adult in good health. V is TRBV7-9 and J is TRBJ1-2; 10 bases fit TRBD1. The sample here was peripheral blood, taken on day 0 of AZD1222 vaccination. The DNA for the CDR3 is TGTGCCAGCAGCTACCCGGACAGGGGGTCTGAAGGCTACACCTTC. Translating gives CASSYPDRGSEGYTF.